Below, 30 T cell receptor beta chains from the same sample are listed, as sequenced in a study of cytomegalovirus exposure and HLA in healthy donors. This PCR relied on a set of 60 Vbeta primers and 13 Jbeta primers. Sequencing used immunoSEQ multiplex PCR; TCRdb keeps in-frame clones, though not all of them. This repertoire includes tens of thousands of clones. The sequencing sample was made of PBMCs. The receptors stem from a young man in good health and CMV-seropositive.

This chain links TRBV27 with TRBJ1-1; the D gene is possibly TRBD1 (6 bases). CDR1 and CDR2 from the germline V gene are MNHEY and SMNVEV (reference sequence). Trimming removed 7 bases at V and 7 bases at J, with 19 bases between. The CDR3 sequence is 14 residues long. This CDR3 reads CASTKTGHVGEAFF. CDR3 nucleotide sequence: TGTGCCAGCACAAAAACAGGGCATGTTGGTGAAGCTTTCTTT.

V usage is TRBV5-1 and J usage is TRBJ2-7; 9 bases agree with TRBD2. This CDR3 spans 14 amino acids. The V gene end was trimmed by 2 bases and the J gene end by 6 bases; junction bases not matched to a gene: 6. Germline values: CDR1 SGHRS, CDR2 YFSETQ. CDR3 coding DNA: TGCGCCAGCAGCTTCCTTACGACTAGCGGCGAGCAGTACTTC. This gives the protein CASSFLTTSGEQYF.

This CDR3 is CASSVGLAGEGTQYF. In DNA form, the CDR3 reads TGTGCCAGCAGCGTAGGACTAGCGGGAGAAGGGACCCAGTACTTC. This sequence joins TRBV9 and TRBJ2-5; TRBD2 agrees at 12 bases. Germline CDR1 reads SGDLS; CDR2 reads YYNGEE. The CDR3 length is 15 residues. With V trimmed by 0 bases and J by 7 bases, 4 bases remained unmatched.

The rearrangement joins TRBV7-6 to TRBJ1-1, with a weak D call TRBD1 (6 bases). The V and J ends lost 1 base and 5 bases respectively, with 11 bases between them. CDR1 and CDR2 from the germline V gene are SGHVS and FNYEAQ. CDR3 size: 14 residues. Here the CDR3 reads CASSLETGGTEAFF. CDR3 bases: TGTGCCAGCAGCTTAGAGACAGGCGGAACTGAAGCTTTCTTT.

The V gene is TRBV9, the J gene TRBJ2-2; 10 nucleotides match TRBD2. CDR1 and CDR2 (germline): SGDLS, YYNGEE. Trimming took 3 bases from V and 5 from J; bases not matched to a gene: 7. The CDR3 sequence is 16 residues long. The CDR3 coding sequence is TGTGCCAGCAGCGACTTAGCGGGGGGTATAACCGGGGAGCTGTTTTTT. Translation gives CASSDLAGGITGELFF. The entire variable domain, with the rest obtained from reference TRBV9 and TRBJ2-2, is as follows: DSGVTQTPKHLITATGQRVTLRCSPRSGDLSVYWYQQSLDQGLQFLIQYYNGEERAKGNILERFSAQQFPDLHSELNLSSLELGDSALYFCASSDLAGGITGELFFGEGSRLTVL.

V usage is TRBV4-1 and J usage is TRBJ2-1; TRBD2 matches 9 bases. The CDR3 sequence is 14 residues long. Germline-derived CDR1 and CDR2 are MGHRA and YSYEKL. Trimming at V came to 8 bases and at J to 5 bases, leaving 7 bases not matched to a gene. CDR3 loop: CASSGREGNNEQFF. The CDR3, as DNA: TGCGCCAGCTCCGGGCGGGAGGGCAACAATGAGCAGTTCTTC.

The CDR3 sequence is CASSSNTDTQYF. The CDR3 DNA follows: TGTGCCAGCAGCTCAAACACAGATACGCAGTATTTT. This chain connects TRBV7-9 to TRBJ2-3; D ambiguous. CDR1 is SEHNR and CDR2 is FQNEAQ in the germline V gene (reference sequence). The V end lost 4 bases, the J end lost 2 bases, and 4 bases lay between the germline ends. CDR3 length equals 12 residues.

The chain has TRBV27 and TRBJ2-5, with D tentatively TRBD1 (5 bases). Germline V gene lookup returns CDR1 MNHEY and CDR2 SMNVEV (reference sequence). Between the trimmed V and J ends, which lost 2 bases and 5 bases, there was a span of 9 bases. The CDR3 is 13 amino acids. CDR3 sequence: CASSLRGWETQYF. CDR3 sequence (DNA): TGTGCCAGCAGTTTAAGGGGCTGGGAGACCCAGTACTTC.

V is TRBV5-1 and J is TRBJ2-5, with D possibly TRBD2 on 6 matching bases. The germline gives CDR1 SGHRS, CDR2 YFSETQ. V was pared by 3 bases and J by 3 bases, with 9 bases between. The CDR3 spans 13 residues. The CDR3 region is CASSSWEEETQYF. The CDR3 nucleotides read TGCGCCAGCAGCTCCTGGGAGGAAGAGACCCAGTACTTC.

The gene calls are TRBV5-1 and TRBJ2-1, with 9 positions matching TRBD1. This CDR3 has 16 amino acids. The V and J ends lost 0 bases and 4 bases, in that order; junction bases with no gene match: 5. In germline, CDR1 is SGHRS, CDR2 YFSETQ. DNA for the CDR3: TGCGCCAGCAGCTTGGATTCCGGGACAGGGTACAATGAGCAGTTCTTC. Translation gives CASSLDSGTGYNEQFF.

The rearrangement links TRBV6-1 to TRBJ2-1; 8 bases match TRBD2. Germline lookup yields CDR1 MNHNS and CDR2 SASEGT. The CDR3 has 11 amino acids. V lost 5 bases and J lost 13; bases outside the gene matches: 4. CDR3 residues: CASSRGTSQFF. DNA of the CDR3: TGTGCCAGCAGTAGGGGGACTAGTCAGTTCTTC.

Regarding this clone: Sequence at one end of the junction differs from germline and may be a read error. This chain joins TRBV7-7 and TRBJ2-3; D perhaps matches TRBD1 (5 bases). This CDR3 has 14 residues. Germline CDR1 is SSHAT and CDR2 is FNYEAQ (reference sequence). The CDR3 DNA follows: TGTGCTAGCAGTCCGTCCCCCGTGACAGATAAGCAGTATTTT. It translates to CASSPSPVTDKQYF. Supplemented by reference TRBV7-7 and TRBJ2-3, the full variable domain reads GAGVSQSPRYKVTKRGQDVTLRCDPISSHATLYWYQQALGQGPEFLTYFNYEAQPDKSGLPSDRFSAERPEGSISTLTIQRTEQRDSAMYRCASSPSPVTDKQYFGPGTRLTVL.

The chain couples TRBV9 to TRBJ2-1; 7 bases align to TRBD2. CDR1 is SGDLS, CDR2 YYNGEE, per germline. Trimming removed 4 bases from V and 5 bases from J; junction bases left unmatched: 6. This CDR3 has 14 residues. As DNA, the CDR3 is TGTGCCAGCAGCCTAAGGGAGGGCGACAATGAGCAGTTCTTC. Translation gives CASSLREGDNEQFF.

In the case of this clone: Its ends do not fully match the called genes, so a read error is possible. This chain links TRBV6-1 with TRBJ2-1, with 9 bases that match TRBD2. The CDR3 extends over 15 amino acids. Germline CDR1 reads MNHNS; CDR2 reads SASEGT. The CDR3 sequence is CASRRLAASDNEQFF. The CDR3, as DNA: TGTGCCAGCAGACGACTAGCGGCCTCCGACAATGAGCAGTTCTTC.

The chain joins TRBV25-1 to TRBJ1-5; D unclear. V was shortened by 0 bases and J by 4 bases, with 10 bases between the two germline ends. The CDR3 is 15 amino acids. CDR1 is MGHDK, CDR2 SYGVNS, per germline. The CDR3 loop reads CASSEYGGPNQPQHF. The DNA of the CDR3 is TGTGCCAGCAGTGAATACGGAGGCCCAAATCAGCCCCAGCATTTT.

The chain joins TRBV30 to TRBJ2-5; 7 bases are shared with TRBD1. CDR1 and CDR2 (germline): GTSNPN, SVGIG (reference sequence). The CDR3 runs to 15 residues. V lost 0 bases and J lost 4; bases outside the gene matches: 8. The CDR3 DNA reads TGTGCCTGGAGTGTTGTAGGGGGCTTAATAGAGACCCAGTACTTC. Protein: CAWSVVGGLIETQYF.

The CDR3 DNA reads TGCGCCAGCAGCTTAAGGAGCGGGAGTAGCGACAATGAGCAGTTCTTC. Translation gives CASSLRSGSSDNEQFF. The V and J genes are TRBV5-1 and TRBJ2-1; 8 nucleotides line up with TRBD2. CDR1 SGHRS and CDR2 YFSETQ come from the germline V gene. This CDR3 has 16 amino acids. The junction had 9 bases not matched to a gene; V was cut back by 2 bases and J by 5 bases.

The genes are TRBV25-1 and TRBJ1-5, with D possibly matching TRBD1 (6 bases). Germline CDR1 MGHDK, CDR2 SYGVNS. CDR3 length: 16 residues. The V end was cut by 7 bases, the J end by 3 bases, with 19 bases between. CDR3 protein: CASTQGGGQVNQPQHF. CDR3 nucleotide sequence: TGTGCCAGCACCCAAGGGGGGGGGCAGGTCAATCAGCCCCAGCATTTT.

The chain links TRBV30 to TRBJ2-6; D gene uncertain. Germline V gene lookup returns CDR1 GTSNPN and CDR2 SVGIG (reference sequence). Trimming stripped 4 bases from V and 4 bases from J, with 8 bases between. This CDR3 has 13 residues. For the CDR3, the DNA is TGTGCCTGGAACCAAGCAGGGGCCAACGTCCTGACTTTC. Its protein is CAWNQAGANVLTF.

The CDR3 sequence: CASSSYRVANYGYTF. The CDR3 coding sequence is TGTGCCAGCAGCTCGTACAGGGTAGCTAACTATGGCTACACCTTC. The chain recombines TRBV11-2 with TRBJ1-2; perhaps TRBD1 as D (6 bases). The V gene lost 4 bases and the J gene lost 0 bases, with 12 bases spanning the gap. The germline V gene has CDR1 SGHAT and CDR2 FQNNGV. CDR3 length equals 15 residues.

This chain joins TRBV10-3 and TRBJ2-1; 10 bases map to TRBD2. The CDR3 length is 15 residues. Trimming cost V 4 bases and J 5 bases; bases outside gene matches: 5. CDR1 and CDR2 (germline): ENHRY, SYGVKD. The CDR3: CAISGVAGGDNEQFF. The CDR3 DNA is TGTGCCATCAGTGGGGTAGCGGGAGGCGACAATGAGCAGTTCTTC.

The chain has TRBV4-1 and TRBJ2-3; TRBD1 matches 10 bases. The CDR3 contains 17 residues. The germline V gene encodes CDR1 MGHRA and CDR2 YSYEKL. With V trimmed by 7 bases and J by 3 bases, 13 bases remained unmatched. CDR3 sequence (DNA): TGCGCCAGCATCTCGAGACTCGACAGGGGGCGGACAGATACGCAGTATTTT. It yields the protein CASISRLDRGRTDTQYF.

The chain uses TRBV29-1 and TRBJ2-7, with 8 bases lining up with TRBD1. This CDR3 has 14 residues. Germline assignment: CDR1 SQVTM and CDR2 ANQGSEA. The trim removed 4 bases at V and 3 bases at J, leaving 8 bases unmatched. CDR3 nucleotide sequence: TGCAGCGTTGGGGCAGGGGGCTTGGGCTACGAGCAGTACTTC. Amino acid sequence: CSVGAGGLGYEQYF.

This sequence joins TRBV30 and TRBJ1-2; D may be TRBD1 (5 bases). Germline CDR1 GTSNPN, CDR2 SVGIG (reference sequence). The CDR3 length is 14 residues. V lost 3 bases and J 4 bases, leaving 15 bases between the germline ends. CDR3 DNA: TGTGCCTGGAGCCGAGCGCAGGGATCCTATGGCTACACCTTC. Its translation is CAWSRAQGSYGYTF.

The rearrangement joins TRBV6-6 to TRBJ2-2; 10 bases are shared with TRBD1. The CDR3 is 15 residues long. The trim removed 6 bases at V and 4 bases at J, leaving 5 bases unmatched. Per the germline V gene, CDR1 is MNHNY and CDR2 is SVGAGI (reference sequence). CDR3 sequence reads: CASSQTGGGTGELFF. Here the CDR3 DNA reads TGTGCCAGCAGCCAGACAGGGGGCGGCACCGGGGAGCTGTTTTTT.

In DNA form, the CDR3 reads TGTGCCAGTAGTACCGGAAGGGGCCAAGAGACCCAGTACTTC. Translated: CASSTGRGQETQYF. V and J are TRBV19 and TRBJ2-5, with D possibly being TRBD1 (5 bases). CDR3 length: 14 amino acids. The V gene's germline CDR1 is LNHDA and CDR2 SQIVND (reference sequence). Trimming left V 4 bases short and J 1 base short, with 10 bases between.

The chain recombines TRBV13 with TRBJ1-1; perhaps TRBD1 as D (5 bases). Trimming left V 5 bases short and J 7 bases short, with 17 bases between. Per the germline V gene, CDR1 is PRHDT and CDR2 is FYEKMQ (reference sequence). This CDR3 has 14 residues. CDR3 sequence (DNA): TGTGCCAGCAGCCCACGAAGCACAGGCTATGAAGCTTTCTTT. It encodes CASSPRSTGYEAFF.

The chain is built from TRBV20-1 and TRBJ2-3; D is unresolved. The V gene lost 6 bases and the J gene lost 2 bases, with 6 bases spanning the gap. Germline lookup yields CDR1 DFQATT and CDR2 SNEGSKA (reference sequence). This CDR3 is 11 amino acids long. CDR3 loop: CSAPFTDTQYF. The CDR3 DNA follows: TGCAGTGCCCCCTTCACAGATACGCAGTATTTT.

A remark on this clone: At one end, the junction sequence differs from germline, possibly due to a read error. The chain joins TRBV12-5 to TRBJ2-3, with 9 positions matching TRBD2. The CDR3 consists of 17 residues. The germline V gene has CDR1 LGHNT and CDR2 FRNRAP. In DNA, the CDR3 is TGTGCTAGTGGTTTGTTCGTTAGCGGGAGAGCGGTGGATAAGCAGTATTTT. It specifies CASGLFVSGRAVDKQYF.

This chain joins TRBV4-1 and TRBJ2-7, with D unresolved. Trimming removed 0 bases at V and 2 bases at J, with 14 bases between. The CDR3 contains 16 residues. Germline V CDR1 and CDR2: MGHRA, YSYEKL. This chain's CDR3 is CASSQDAGNFAYEQYF. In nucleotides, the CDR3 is TGCGCCAGCAGCCAAGATGCAGGAAATTTCGCCTACGAGCAGTACTTC.